This T cell receptor beta chain was identified in a study of blood T cells in healthy people across ages. The use of a sample-barcoded 5' primer and a J-beta primer mix characterized a second PCR of roughly 7 to 11 cycles. From the 5' RACE reads, TCRdb called clonotypes with MiXCR, one entry per CDR3 protein. The table records about 640,000 distinct CDR3 sequences, approximately 59% of them present only once. The CDR3 has 17 residues. Trimming cost V 5 bases and J 0 bases, with 17 bases left between them. Per germline, CDR1 DFQATT and CDR2 SNEGSKA (reference sequence). This clonotype was seen at least ten times.

This sequence was found in a man in his fifties or sixties in good health. The rearrangement joins TRBV20-1 to TRBJ2-6; D call uncertain. The sequencing input was blood. The CDR3 sequence: CSAGVLEDSSGANVLTF. CDR3 sequence (DNA): TGCAGTGCTGGGGTCTTGGAAGATAGCTCTGGGGCCAACGTCCTGACTTTC.